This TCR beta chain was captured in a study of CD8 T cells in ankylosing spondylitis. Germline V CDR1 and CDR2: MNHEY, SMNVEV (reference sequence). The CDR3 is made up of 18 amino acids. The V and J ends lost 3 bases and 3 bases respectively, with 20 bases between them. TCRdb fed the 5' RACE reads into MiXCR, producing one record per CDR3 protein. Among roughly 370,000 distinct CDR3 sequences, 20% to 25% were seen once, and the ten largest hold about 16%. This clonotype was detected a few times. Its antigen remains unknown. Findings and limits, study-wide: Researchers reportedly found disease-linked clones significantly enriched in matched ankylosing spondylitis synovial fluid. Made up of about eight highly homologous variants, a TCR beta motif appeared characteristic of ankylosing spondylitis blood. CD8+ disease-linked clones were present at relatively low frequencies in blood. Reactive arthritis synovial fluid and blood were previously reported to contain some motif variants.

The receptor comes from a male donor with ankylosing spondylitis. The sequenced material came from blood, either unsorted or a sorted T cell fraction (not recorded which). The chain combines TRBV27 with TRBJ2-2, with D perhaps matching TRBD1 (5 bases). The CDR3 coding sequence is TGTGCCAGCAGTTTGGGTCAGGGTTGGGTTGCGGACACCGGGGAGCTGTTTTTT. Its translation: CASSLGQGWVADTGELFF.